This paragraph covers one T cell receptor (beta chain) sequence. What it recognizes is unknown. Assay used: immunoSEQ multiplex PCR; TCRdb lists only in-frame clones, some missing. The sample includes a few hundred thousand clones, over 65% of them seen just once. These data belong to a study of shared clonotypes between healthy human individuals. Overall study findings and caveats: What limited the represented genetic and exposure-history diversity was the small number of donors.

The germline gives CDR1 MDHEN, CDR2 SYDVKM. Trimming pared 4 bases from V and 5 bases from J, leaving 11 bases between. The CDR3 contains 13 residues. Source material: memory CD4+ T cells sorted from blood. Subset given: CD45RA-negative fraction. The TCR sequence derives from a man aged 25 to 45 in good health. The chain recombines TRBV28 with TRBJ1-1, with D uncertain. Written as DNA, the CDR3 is TGTGCCAGCAGTTCCCGGTTTCGAACTGAAGCTTTCTTT. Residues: CASSSRFRTEAFF.